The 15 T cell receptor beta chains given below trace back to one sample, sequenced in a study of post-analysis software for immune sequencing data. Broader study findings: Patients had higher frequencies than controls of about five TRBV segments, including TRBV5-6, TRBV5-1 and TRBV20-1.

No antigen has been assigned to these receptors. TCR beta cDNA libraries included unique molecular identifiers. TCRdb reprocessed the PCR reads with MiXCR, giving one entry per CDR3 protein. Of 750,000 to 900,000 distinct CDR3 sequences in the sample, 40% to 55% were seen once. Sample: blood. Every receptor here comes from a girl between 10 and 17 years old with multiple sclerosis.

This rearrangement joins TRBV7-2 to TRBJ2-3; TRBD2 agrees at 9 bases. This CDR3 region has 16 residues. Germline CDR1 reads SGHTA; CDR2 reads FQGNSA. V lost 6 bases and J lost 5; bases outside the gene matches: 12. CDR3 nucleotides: TGTGCCAGCAGACCAACTAGCGGGCTCAGTGGAGATACGCAGTATTTT. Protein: CASRPTSGLSGDTQYF.

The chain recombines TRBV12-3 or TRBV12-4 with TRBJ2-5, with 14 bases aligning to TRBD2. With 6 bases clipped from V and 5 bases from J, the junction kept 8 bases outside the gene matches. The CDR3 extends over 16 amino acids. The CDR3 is CASSRTSGRMGETQYF. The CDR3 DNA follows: TGTGCCAGCAGCCGGACTAGCGGGAGGATGGGGGAGACCCAGTACTTC.

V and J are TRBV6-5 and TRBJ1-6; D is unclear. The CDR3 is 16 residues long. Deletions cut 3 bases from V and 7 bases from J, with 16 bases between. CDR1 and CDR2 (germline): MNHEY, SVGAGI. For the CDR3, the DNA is TGTGCCAGCAGTTATATGGTCCTCGGCCAGAATTCACCCCTCCACTTT. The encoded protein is CASSYMVLGQNSPLHF.

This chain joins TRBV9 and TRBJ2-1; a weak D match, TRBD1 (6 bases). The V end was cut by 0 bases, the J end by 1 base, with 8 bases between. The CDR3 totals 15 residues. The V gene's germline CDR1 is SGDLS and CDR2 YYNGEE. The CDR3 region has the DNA TGTGCCAGCAGCGTAGCAGGGGTATCCTACAATGAGCAGTTCTTC. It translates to CASSVAGVSYNEQFF.

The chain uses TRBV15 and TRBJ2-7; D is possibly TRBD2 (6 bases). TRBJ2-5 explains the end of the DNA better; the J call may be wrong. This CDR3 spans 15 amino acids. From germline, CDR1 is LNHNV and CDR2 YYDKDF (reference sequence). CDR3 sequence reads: CATSRDREVGKTQYF. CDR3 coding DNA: TGTGCCACCAGCAGAGATAGGGAGGTCGGAAAGACCCAGTACTTC.

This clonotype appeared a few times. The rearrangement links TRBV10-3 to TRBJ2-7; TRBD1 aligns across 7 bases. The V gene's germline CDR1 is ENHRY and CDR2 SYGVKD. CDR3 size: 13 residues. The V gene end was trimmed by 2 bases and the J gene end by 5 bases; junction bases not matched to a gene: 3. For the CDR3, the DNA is TGTGCCATCAGTGAGGACAGGGTCGACGAGCAGTACTTC. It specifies CAISEDRVDEQYF.

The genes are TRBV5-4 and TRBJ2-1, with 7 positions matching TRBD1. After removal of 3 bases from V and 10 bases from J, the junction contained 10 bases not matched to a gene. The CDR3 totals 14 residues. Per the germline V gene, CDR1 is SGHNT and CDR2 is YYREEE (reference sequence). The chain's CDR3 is CASSSTPRDREQFF. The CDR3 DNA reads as TGTGCCAGCAGCTCCACACCCCGGGACAGAGAGCAGTTCTTC.

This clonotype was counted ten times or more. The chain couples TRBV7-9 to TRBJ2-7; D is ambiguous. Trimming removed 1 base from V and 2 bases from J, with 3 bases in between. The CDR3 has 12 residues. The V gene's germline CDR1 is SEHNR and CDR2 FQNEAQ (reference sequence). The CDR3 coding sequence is TGTGCCAGCAGCTTAGGGGCCTACGAGCAGTACTTC. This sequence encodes CASSLGAYEQYF.

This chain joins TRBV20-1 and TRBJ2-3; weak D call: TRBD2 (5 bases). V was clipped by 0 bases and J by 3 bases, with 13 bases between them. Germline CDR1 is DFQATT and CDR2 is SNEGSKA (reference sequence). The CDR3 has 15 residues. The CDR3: CSARDGSDLTDTQYF. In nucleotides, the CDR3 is TGCAGTGCTAGAGATGGGAGCGACCTAACAGATACGCAGTATTTT.

CDR3 protein: CASSEKQTFYEQYF. The CDR3 nucleotides read TGTGCCAGCAGTGAAAAACAGACATTTTACGAGCAGTACTTC. V and J are TRBV2 and TRBJ2-7; D unclear. The CDR3 is 14 amino acids. Trimming took 2 bases from V and 4 from J, leaving 12 bases between them. Germline values: CDR1 SNHLY, CDR2 FYNNEI.

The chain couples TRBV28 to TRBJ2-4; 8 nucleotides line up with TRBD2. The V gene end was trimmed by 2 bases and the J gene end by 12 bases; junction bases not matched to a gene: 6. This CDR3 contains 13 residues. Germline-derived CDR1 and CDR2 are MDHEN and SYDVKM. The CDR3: CASSLPSGYTQYF. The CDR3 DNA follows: TGTGCCAGCAGTTTACCTAGCGGGTACACTCAGTACTTC.

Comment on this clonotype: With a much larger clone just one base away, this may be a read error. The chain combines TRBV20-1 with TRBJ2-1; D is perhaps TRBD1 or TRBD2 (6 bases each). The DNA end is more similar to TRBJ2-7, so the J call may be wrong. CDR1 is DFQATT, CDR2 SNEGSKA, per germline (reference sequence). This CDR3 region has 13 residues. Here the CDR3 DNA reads TGCAGTACAAACGGGGGCGGGGTTGCCGAGCAGTACTTC. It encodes CSTNGGGVAEQYF.

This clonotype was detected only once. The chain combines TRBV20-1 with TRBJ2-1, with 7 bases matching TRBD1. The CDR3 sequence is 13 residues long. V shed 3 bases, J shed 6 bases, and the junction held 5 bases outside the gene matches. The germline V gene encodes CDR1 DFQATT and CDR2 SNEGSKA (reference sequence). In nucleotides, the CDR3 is TGCAGTGCTAGCCCGGACAGGTTCAATGAGCAGTTCTTC. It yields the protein CSASPDRFNEQFF.

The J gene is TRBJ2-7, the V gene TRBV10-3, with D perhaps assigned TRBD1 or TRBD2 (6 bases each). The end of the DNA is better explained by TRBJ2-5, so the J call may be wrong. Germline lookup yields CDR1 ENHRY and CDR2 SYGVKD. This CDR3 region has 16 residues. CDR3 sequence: CAISESEGGTPETQYF. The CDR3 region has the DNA TGTGCCATCAGTGAGTCCGAGGGGGGCACCCCAGAGACCCAGTACTTC.

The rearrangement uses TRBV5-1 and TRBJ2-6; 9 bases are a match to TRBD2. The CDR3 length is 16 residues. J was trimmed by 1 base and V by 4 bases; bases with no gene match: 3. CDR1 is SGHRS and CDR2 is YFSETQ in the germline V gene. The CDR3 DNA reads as TGCGCCAGCAGCCGCGGGGGGGGATCTGGGGCCAACGTCCTGACTTTC. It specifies CASSRGGGSGANVLTF.